The clone carrying this T cell receptor beta chain occurred a few times. The antigen is unknown. TCRdb independently ran MiXCR on the 5' RACE reads; one entry per CDR3 protein. The sample includes about 510,000 distinct CDR3 sequences, over 4% of them seen just once. This entry is derived from a study of CD8 T cells in ankylosing spondylitis. The study's findings and limits: The study identified a TCR beta motif of under ten highly homologous variants that appeared characteristic of ankylosing spondylitis blood. Reportedly, matched ankylosing spondylitis synovial fluid was significantly enriched for disease-linked clones. A number of the motif variants had already been described in reactive arthritis synovial fluid and blood.

This sequence originates from a male donor with ankylosing spondylitis. Sequenced input: blood, either unsorted or a sorted T cell fraction (not recorded which).

CDR3 sequence (DNA): TGTGCCAGCAGTTGGACTAGCGGGAGCCGGGAGCAGTTCTTC. It codes for CASSWTSGSREQFF. The chain links TRBV6-2 or TRBV6-3 to TRBJ2-1; TRBD2 matches 13 bases. Germline V CDR1 and CDR2: MNHEY, SVGEGT. Trimming removed 4 bases from V and 10 bases from J; junction bases left unmatched: 4. The CDR3 spans 14 residues.